The present T cell receptor beta chain was sequenced within a study of T cell responses to AZD1222 COVID-19 vaccine. Study-wide results and caveats: There were repertoire samples only from the period after the peak T cell response.

V was pared by 2 bases and J by 1 base, with 11 bases between. Germline CDR1 is KGHSH and CDR2 is LQKENI. There are 15 residues in the CDR3. Turning to this clone: Its antigen remains unidentified.

TCRdb's table, derived via immunoSEQ multiplex PCR, lists solely in-frame clones and lacks some. The top ten clones hold roughly 2.1% of a sample with about 55,000 clones, around 92% of them seen once. The sequenced sample was peripheral blood, obtained on day 0 of AZD1222 vaccination. The sequence was obtained from an adult in good health. This chain links TRBV18 with TRBJ1-1; D remains ambiguous. The CDR3, as DNA: TGTGCCAGCTCACCAGGCTCAGCGGGGAACACTGAAGCTTTCTTT. This encodes CASSPGSAGNTEAFF.